This entry concerns a single T cell receptor beta chain. This clonotype has ten or more counts. No clone much larger than this one lies a single base away; base qualities are absent. What this sample's treatment or condition label stands for: live attenuated yellow fever vaccine strain. PBMCs were isolated from peripheral blood using a standard Ficoll-Paque protocol. For sorted memory subsets, RNA extraction was done with the RNeasy Micro Kit. This record comes from a study of T cells after yellow fever vaccination (dated by TCRdb to the late 2010s). Background on the whole study: Using CD3, CD45RA, CCR7 and CD95 staining, memory subsets (EM, EMRA, CM and Tscm) were sorted on a BD FACS Aria III. Blood was collected at multiple timepoints before and after primary and secondary immunization, and bulk PBMC replicates and cell subsets were isolated. Memory subsets were sorted on days 0, 15 and 45 and at 18 months after primary vaccination, and on days 0, 15 and 45 after the 30-year booster. Two healthy male donors, one aged 18 to 29 and one aged 30 to 40 years, made up the cohort. Bulk TCR alpha and beta repertoires were sequenced longitudinally to track T-cell clones before and after primary and booster YFV17D yellow fever vaccination. Libraries from fractions with low cell numbers were prepared with the SMART-Seq v4 Ultra Low Input RNA kit. The paper as a whole reports these results and caveats: In the sorted memory subsets on day 0, nearly all vaccine-responding clonotypes were below the level of detection. FACS-sorted repertoires could contain abundant contaminating clonotypes from the bulk population, so computational filtering was required. Because the study included only a couple of donors, the extent to which the findings can be generalized is limited. A small fraction of clonotypes appeared in both the CD4 and CD8 compartments, likely as a result of convergent recombination. The secondary T-cell response was weaker than the primary response but faster, peaking on day 5 instead of day 15. After the booster, most clones that had expanded after primary vaccination were detected again (nearly 98% of CD4 and around nine tenths of CD8), suggesting broad maintenance of memory.

The germline V gene yields SGHDN for CDR1 and FVKESK for CDR2. Reading from cysteine to phenylalanine, the CDR3 counts 11 amino acids. Kept here is only the CDR3 DNA, which spans 33 bases and is read in frame from base 1. V lost 0 bases and J lost 10 bases; the stretch between them is 3 bases long. TCRdb records Illumina NovaSeq 6000 as the sequencer. TCR cDNA was made using 5'RACE template switching, a step that added a universal primer site and unique molecular identifiers. Priming for cDNA synthesis came from both the TCR alpha and TCR beta constant segments. Two PCR steps were used to amplify libraries, with sample barcodes and sequencing adapters being added in the second step. Libraries were sequenced on Illumina HiSeq 2500 (2x100 bp) or NovaSeq (2x150 bp). On the authors' methods: Reads were demultiplexed and collapsed into UMI consensus sequences with MIGEC, and V(D)J alignment was performed with MiXCR. Vaccine-responding clonotypes were identified with edgeR using replicate PBMC samples, with FDR below 0.01 and a log2 fold change above 5 up to day 15 being required. Bulk clonotypes were assigned CD4 or CD8 identity according to which sequenced CD4 or CD8 repertoire held them at higher abundance. Clonotype frequencies in memory subsets were weighted by FACS-sorted cell numbers to estimate each clone's distribution across memory phenotypes. Clones were called with MiXCR by TCRdb after fastp trimmed the public reads at Q25, and only in-frame beta chains were retained. Rows are combined by CDR3 protein, so each entry shows the most common genes and DNA. Clone size and V and J calls follow TCRdb, not the original study. Recorded for this sample are 11,000 to 15,000 distinct CDR3 sequences; approximately 6.8% of them occurred a single time. The ten most abundant clones make up 1.6% of the sample.

The specimen was PBMCs, either bulk or a sorted T-cell subset (CD4+, CD8+, memory, or dextramer-sorted; not recorded which), collected on the day of the yellow fever booster vaccination. The sequence is built from TRBV14 and TRBJ2-2; too little of a D gene remains to name it. The receptor comes from a man aged 18 to 30 who received the YFV17D yellow fever vaccine. For the CDR3, the sequence is CASSQDEELFF. The nucleotides are TGTGCCAGCAGCCAAGACGAGGAGCTGTTTTTT.